This paragraph covers one TCR beta chain sequence. The germline CDR1 and CDR2 sequences are SGHRS and YFSETQ. This CDR3 is 15 amino acids long. V gave up 0 bases and J gave up 1 base, with 10 bases separating them. The data derive from a study of OX40 agonist ivuxolimab in advanced cancers. The method was immunoSEQ multiplex PCR; TCRdb's version includes in-frame clones alone and lacks a portion of them. The table shows over 60,000 clones, with around 87% occurring only once. Specimen: CD4+ or CD8+ T cells sorted from blood, collected in a trial of the OX40 agonist ivuxolimab. The TCR comes from an adult with an advanced solid tumor such as melanoma, head and neck, liver or kidney cancer. This chain links TRBV5-1 with TRBJ2-5; D remains unclear. CDR3 amino acids: CASSLDWSFQETQYF. In DNA form, the CDR3 reads TGCGCCAGCAGCTTGGATTGGTCCTTCCAAGAGACCCAGTACTTC.